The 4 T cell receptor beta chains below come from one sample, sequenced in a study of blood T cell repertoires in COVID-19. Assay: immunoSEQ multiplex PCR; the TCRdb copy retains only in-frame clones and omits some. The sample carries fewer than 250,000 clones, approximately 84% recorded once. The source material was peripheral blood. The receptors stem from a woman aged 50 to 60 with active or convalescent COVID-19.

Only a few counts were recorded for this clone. CDR3 in DNA: TGTGCCAGTAGTAAGCAGGGGTTGATCGGCAATCAGCCCCAGCATTTT. Amino acids: CASSKQGLIGNQPQHF. V usage is TRBV19 and J usage is TRBJ1-5; the D gene is possibly TRBD1 (6 bases). Germline CDR1 and CDR2: LNHDA and SQIVND (reference sequence). The CDR3 is 16 residues long. With 4 bases removed from V and 2 bases from J, the gap between germline ends came to 15 bases.

CDR3 residues: CASSLVIRGYTEAFF. CDR3 bases: TGTGCCAGCAGCTTAGTTATTAGGGGGTACACTGAAGCTTTCTTT. This chain joins TRBV11-2 and TRBJ1-1, with D perhaps TRBD1 (6 bases). This CDR3 contains 15 residues. Germline lookup yields CDR1 SGHAT and CDR2 FQNNGV. Trimming shortened V by 1 base and J by 3 bases, and 12 bases separated the two germline ends.

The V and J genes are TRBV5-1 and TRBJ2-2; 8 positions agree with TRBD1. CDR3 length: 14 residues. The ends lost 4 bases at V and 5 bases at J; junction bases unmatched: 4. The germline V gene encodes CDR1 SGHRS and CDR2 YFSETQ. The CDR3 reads CASSQGAATGELFF. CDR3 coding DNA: TGCGCCAGCAGCCAGGGGGCAGCGACCGGGGAGCTGTTTTTT.

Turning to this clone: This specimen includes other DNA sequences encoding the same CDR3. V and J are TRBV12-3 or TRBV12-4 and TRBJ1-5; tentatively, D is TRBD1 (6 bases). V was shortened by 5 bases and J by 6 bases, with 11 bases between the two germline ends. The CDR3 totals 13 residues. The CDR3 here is CASSPGEGQPQHF. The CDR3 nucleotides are TGTGCCAGCAGTCCAGGGGAGGGTCAGCCCCAGCATTTT.